One sample yielded the 13 T cell receptor beta chains listed below, sequenced in a study of cytomegalovirus exposure and HLA in healthy donors (dated by TCRdb to 2016 to 2017). The receptor library was made with the immunoSEQ multiplex PCR assay. TCRdb's version of the immuneACCESS table is confined to in-frame rearrangements and falls short of the full clone set. An unresolved V gene accounts for under half of the shortfall where checked; the remainder is of unknown origin. The sample records 150,000 to 200,000 clones, 85% of which are singletons. The top ten clonotypes cover approximately 16% of the sample. The specimen was PBMCs. These receptors came from a man younger than 30 in good health and CMV-seropositive.

The V call is TRBV7-8, the J call TRBJ1-5, with 10 bases aligning to TRBD1. The CDR3 length is 17 residues. CDR1 and CDR2 (germline): SGHVS, FQNEAQ. Germline trimming cut 5 bases from V and 4 bases from J; bases unmatched to any gene: 11. This CDR3 is CASSHETGGTRNQPQHF. The DNA for the CDR3 is TGTGCCAGCAGCCACGAGACAGGGGGCACGAGAAATCAGCCCCAGCATTTT.

A few counts support this clone. The genes are TRBV7-9 and TRBJ2-7; TRBD1 agrees at 9 bases. CDR3 length equals 14 residues. With V trimmed by 6 bases and J by 0 bases, 3 bases remained unmatched. The germline CDR1 and CDR2 sequences are SEHNR and FQNEAQ (reference sequence). The CDR3 region is CASSWDRVSYEQYF. The CDR3 DNA sequence: TGTGCCAGCAGTTGGGACAGGGTCTCCTACGAGCAGTACTTC.

The gene calls are TRBV4-1 and TRBJ2-3; D is undetermined. CDR3 length: 15 residues. The germline V gene encodes CDR1 MGHRA and CDR2 YSYEKL. Deletions cut 1 base from V and 2 bases from J, with 10 bases between. In DNA form, the CDR3 reads TGCGCCAGCAGCCAAGTATATGGGCACACAGATACGCAGTATTTT. Protein sequence: CASSQVYGHTDTQYF.

V and J are TRBV19 and TRBJ2-2; 11 bases line up with TRBD2. V dropped 3 bases and J dropped 2; count of bases not matched to a gene: 5. The CDR3 has 17 residues. Per germline, CDR1 LNHDA and CDR2 SQIVND (reference sequence). In DNA form, the CDR3 reads TGTGCCAGTAGTATCCTACTAGCGGGAGCCAACACCGGGGAGCTGTTTTTT. The encoded protein is CASSILLAGANTGELFF.

The rearrangement links TRBV12-5 to TRBJ1-3, with 9 positions matching TRBD1. Germline assignment: CDR1 LGHNT and CDR2 FRNRAP. The CDR3 loop spans 15 amino acids. V trimming: 1 base; J trimming: 2 bases; junction bases outside the gene matches: 0. CDR3 in DNA: TGTGCTAGTGGTTTGGACAGGGGGCCTGGAAACACCATATATTTT. It translates to CASGLDRGPGNTIYF.

This clone was picked up one time. This chain connects TRBV2 to TRBJ1-5; no clear D. Looked up from germline, CDR1 is SNHLY and CDR2 is FYNNEI. Trimming removed 3 bases at V and 0 bases at J, with 9 bases between. This CDR3 has 15 amino acids. The CDR3 spells CASSEGGYSNQPQHF. As DNA, the CDR3 is TGTGCCAGCAGTGAGGGAGGGTATAGCAATCAGCCCCAGCATTTT.

This clone was found many times. The V and J genes are TRBV19 and TRBJ1-5; the match to TRBD1 covers 7 bases. J was trimmed by 5 bases and V by 0 bases; bases with no gene match: 4. Germline assignment: CDR1 LNHDA and CDR2 SQIVND (reference sequence). The CDR3 runs to 15 residues. In DNA, the CDR3 is TGTGCCAGTAGTATAGATGGCACAGGGGATCAGCCCCAGCATTTT. This sequence encodes CASSIDGTGDQPQHF.

The chain links TRBV6-5 to TRBJ2-3; weak D call: TRBD2 (6 bases). This CDR3 contains 12 residues. The germline gives CDR1 MNHEY, CDR2 SVGAGI. Trimming stripped 7 bases from V and 3 bases from J, with 8 bases between. The CDR3 spells CASNAGTDTQYF. In DNA, the CDR3 is TGTGCCAGCAATGCGGGAACAGATACGCAGTATTTT.

This chain links TRBV7-9 with TRBJ2-5, with D tentatively TRBD2 (6 bases). The germline CDR1 and CDR2 sequences are SEHNR and FQNEAQ (reference sequence). This CDR3 has 13 residues. The germline V and J ends were trimmed by 4 bases and 5 bases, with 11 bases remaining between them. The CDR3 nucleotides read TGTGCCAGCAGCTCGCGGGGCTGGGAGACCCAGTACTTC. This codes for CASSSRGWETQYF.

The rearrangement links TRBV28 to TRBJ1-1; TRBD1 aligns across 7 bases. J was trimmed by 0 bases and V by 5 bases; bases with no gene match: 9. CDR3 length equals 16 residues. The germline gives CDR1 MDHEN, CDR2 SYDVKM. In nucleotides, the CDR3 is TGTGCCAGCAGTCGACAGGGCGGGACCGTGAACACTGAAGCTTTCTTT. Protein: CASSRQGGTVNTEAFF.

The chain uses TRBV10-2 and TRBJ1-4; D possibly corresponds to TRBD1 (5 bases). V shed 5 bases and J shed 3 bases, with 10 bases lying between them. There are 14 residues in the CDR3. Germline CDR1 is WSHSY and CDR2 is SAAADI. CDR3 amino acids: CASSSGRANEKLFF. The CDR3 DNA reads as TGCGCCAGCAGTTCAGGGAGGGCTAATGAAAAACTGTTTTTT.

This rearrangement joins TRBV7-2 to TRBJ1-1; D is ambiguous. Germline V lookup: CDR1 SGHTA, CDR2 FQGNSA. V shed 5 bases and J shed 3 bases, with 13 bases lying between them. This CDR3 is 14 amino acids long. The CDR3: CASSQGPGYTEAFF. As DNA, the CDR3 is TGTGCCAGCAGCCAAGGGCCGGGGTACACTGAAGCTTTCTTT.

This clone was seen once. The DNA of the CDR3 is TGTGCCAGCAGCGAAAGGGGGCTTGGGGCACCCCTCCACTTT. It codes for CASSERGLGAPLHF. The rearrangement uses TRBV11-3 and TRBJ1-6, with TRBD1 matching 7 bases. CDR3 length: 14 amino acids. Germline CDR1 is SGHNT and CDR2 is YENEEA. J lost 11 bases, V lost 5 bases, and 9 bases had no gene match.